Each of the 24 T cell receptor beta chains below was sequenced from the same sample in a study of blood T cell repertoires in COVID-19. The protocol was immunoSEQ multiplex PCR, while the TCRdb copy is restricted to in-frame clones and leaves out a portion. The sample holds about 150,000 clones; around nine tenths are singletons and the top ten take approximately 1.2%. The sample taken for sequencing was PBMCs or T cells enriched from blood (not recorded which). The receptors were gathered from a woman aged 25 to 39 with acute COVID-19.

V gene TRBV5-4 combines with J gene TRBJ2-4; 13 nucleotides align to TRBD2. There are 19 residues in the CDR3. V lost 4 bases, J lost 0 bases, and 10 bases stayed unmatched. CDR1 and CDR2 from the germline V gene are SGHNT and YYREEE (reference sequence). This CDR3 is CASSQTGTSGTIAKNIQYF. CDR3 DNA: TGTGCCAGCAGCCAAACCGGGACTAGCGGGACGATAGCCAAAAACATTCAGTACTTC.

The gene calls are TRBV19 and TRBJ2-5; 12 bases agree with TRBD1. This CDR3 has 16 residues. The V segment lost 4 bases and the J segment 5 bases; nucleotides outside the gene matches: 8. The V gene's germline CDR1 is LNHDA and CDR2 SQIVND (reference sequence). CDR3 region: CASSTGTGGVSETQYF. In nucleotides, the CDR3 is TGTGCCAGTAGTACGGGGACAGGGGGCGTCTCGGAGACCCAGTACTTC.

This sequence joins TRBV11-2 and TRBJ2-3, with 11 nucleotides matching TRBD1. Germline V gene data show CDR1 as SGHAT and CDR2 as FQNNGV. This CDR3 is 18 amino acids long. V lost 1 base, J lost 0 bases, and 6 bases stayed unmatched. CDR3 in amino acids: CASSLVRDRGSSTDTQYF. CDR3 nucleotides: TGTGCCAGCAGCTTAGTACGGGACAGGGGGTCTAGCACAGATACGCAGTATTTT.

In this sample, this clone turned up once. The chain employs TRBV7-9 and TRBJ2-7, with 7 positions matching TRBD1. Germline V lookup: CDR1 SEHNR, CDR2 FQNEAQ (reference sequence). CDR3 size: 13 residues. Trimming cost V 5 bases and J 2 bases; bases outside gene matches: 3. The CDR3 DNA follows: TGTGCCAGCAGCCGGGACAGAGCCTACGAGCAGTACTTC. This gives the protein CASSRDRAYEQYF.

This chain joins TRBV3-1 (or the pseudogene TRBV3-2) and TRBJ2-1, with 9 bases identical to TRBD2. The germline gives CDR1 LGHDT, CDR2 YNNKEL (reference sequence). There are 15 residues in the CDR3. V trimming: 1 base; J trimming: 9 bases; junction bases outside the gene matches: 7. DNA of the CDR3: TGTGCCAGCAGCCAAGGAATAGCGGGAGCCGCTGAGCAGTTCTTC. Amino acid sequence: CASSQGIAGAAEQFF.

The V call is TRBV19, the J call TRBJ1-5; D is uncertain. V lost 4 bases to trimming and J lost 1 base, with 8 bases between them. CDR3 size: 14 residues. Germline CDR1 and CDR2: LNHDA and SQIVND (reference sequence). DNA for the CDR3: TGTGCCAGTAGTACGGGAGGCAGCAATCAGCCCCAGCATTTT. Translated, it gives CASSTGGSNQPQHF.

Here the CDR3 reads CASSFVGTGSEAFF. In DNA, the CDR3 is TGTGCCAGCAGCTTTGTTGGGACAGGGTCTGAAGCTTTCTTT. This rearrangement joins TRBV7-2 to TRBJ1-1; 9 nucleotides line up with TRBD1. CDR3 length equals 14 residues. With V trimmed by 3 bases and J by 6 bases, 5 bases remained unmatched. From germline, CDR1 is SGHTA and CDR2 FQGNSA.

This clone was observed a single time. The chain recombines TRBV10-1 with TRBJ2-7, with 11 nucleotides matching TRBD2. V dropped 8 bases and J dropped 3; count of bases not matched to a gene: 9. Germline loops: CDR1 WNHNN, CDR2 SYGVQD (reference sequence). The CDR3 extends over 15 amino acids. The CDR3 sequence is CASVYSGRDFYEQYF. In DNA form, the CDR3 reads TGCGCCAGCGTCTATAGCGGGAGGGACTTCTACGAGCAGTACTTC.

The table lists this clone with a count of one. The chain carries TRBV15 and TRBJ1-1; 8 nucleotides align to TRBD1. CDR3 size: 14 residues. V lost 6 bases to trimming and J lost 3 bases; unmatched junction nucleotides: 6. Germline V gives CDR1 LNHNV, CDR2 YYDKDF (reference sequence). The DNA for the CDR3 is TGTGCCACCAGTAATCAGGGGGCTTACACTGAAGCTTTCTTT. Translated: CATSNQGAYTEAFF. Combining the CDR3 with reference TRBV15 and TRBJ1-1 gives the whole variable domain DAMVIQNPRYQVTQFGKPVTLSCSQTLNHNVMYWYQQKSSQAPKLLFHYYDKDFNNEADTPDNFQSRRPNTSFCFLDIRSPGLGDTAMYLCATSNQGAYTEAFFGQGTRLTVV.

The count of this clone is one. This sequence joins TRBV6-2 or TRBV6-3 and TRBJ2-7; 9 bases are shared with TRBD2. This CDR3 is 16 amino acids long. J was trimmed by 4 bases and V by 2 bases; bases with no gene match: 9. CDR1 is MNHEY and CDR2 is SVGEGT in the germline V gene. The CDR3 DNA reads as TGTGCCAGCAGTTACGTGGTAGCGGGAGTTGTGTACGAGCAGTACTTC. Amino acid sequence: CASSYVVAGVVYEQYF.

V usage is TRBV6-5 and J usage is TRBJ2-1; tentative D call: TRBD1 (6 bases). The CDR3 totals 14 residues. Germline V gene data show CDR1 as MNHEY and CDR2 as SVGAGI. The V gene lost 6 bases and the J gene lost 5 bases, with 14 bases spanning the gap. The chain's CDR3 is CASSSGHTNNEQFF. The CDR3 DNA is TGTGCCAGCAGCTCGGGACACACTAACAATGAGCAGTTCTTC.

This chain connects TRBV18 to TRBJ2-5, with 12 bases matching TRBD2. Unmatched junction bases numbered 8, after V lost 2 bases and J lost 1 base. CDR1 is KGHSH, CDR2 LQKENI, per germline. The CDR3 contains 18 residues. CDR3 sequence: CASSPAASGRGFQETQYF. The DNA of the CDR3 is TGTGCCAGCTCACCAGCCGCTAGCGGGAGGGGTTTCCAAGAGACCCAGTACTTC.

The chain carries TRBV9 and TRBJ2-7; 7 bases line up with TRBD1. Germline V gene data show CDR1 as SGDLS and CDR2 as YYNGEE. The CDR3 has 16 residues. V lost 3 bases to trimming and J lost 2 bases; unmatched junction nucleotides: 11. CDR3 protein: CASSAAGTAATYEQYF. The CDR3, as DNA: TGTGCCAGCAGCGCAGCCGGGACAGCTGCGACCTACGAGCAGTACTTC.

The chain has TRBV28 and TRBJ1-1, with a tentative D call TRBD1 (5 bases). V was pared by 6 bases and J by 10 bases, with 18 bases between. This CDR3 spans 13 amino acids. Germline V lookup: CDR1 MDHEN, CDR2 SYDVKM. CDR3 region: CASSRGSRGGAFF. For the CDR3, the DNA is TGTGCCAGCAGCCGAGGGTCACGGGGGGGAGCTTTCTTT. Using reference TRBV28 and TRBJ1-1 for the parts outside the CDR3, the full variable domain is DVKVTQSSRYLVKRTGEKVFLECVQDMDHENMFWYRQDPGLGLRLIYFSYDVKMKEKGDIPEGYSVSREKKERFSLILESASTNQTSMYLCASSRGSRGGAFFGQGTRLTVV.

The chain carries TRBV11-3 and TRBJ2-1; TRBD2 might be the D (5 bases). This CDR3 has 13 amino acids. Germline CDR1 and CDR2: SGHNT and YENEEA. V shed 8 bases and J shed 0 bases, with 8 bases lying between them. The CDR3 here is CASSAGSYNEQFF. In DNA, the CDR3 is TGTGCCAGCTCGGCGGGCTCCTACAATGAGCAGTTCTTC.

This clone occurred once. CDR3 region: CASTESPSGSGSYNEQFF. As DNA, the CDR3 is TGTGCCAGTACCGAGAGTCCTAGCGGGTCGGGATCCTACAATGAGCAGTTCTTC. The chain uses TRBV19 and TRBJ2-1; 8 bases fit TRBD2. Germline CDR1 is LNHDA and CDR2 is SQIVND (reference sequence). With V trimmed by 7 bases and J by 1 base, 15 bases remained unmatched. The CDR3 is 18 amino acids.

The chain joins TRBV28 to TRBJ1-5; 7 bases agree with TRBD1. Germline CDR1 is MDHEN and CDR2 is SYDVKM. The CDR3 sequence is 16 residues long. After removal of 2 bases from V and 0 bases from J, the junction contained 4 bases not matched to a gene. The CDR3 nucleotides are TGTGCCAGCAGTTTACTTCCAGGGGGTAGCAATCAGCCCCAGCATTTT. It translates to CASSLLPGGSNQPQHF.

This clone came up once. This chain links TRBV6-1 with TRBJ1-1, with D perhaps matching TRBD1 (6 bases). Germline CDR1 and CDR2: MNHNS and SASEGT. This CDR3 is 16 amino acids long. V lost 4 bases to trimming and J lost 5 bases, with 20 bases between them. As DNA, the CDR3 is TGTGCCAGCAGTGTGAGGGACACATCAATATGGACTGAAGCTTTCTTT. It translates to CASSVRDTSIWTEAFF.

The J gene is TRBJ2-2, the V gene TRBV20-1; possibly TRBD1 for D (6 bases). V was cut by 3 bases and J by 6 bases, with 26 bases left in between. Germline CDR1 and CDR2: DFQATT and SNEGSKA (reference sequence). This CDR3 is 18 amino acids long. The DNA for the CDR3 is TGCAGTGCTAGTCTTTCCTTGGGGGCCGGGGCGGAGGCCGGGGAGCTGTTTTTT. Protein sequence: CSASLSLGAGAEAGELFF.

The V gene is TRBV7-2, the J gene TRBJ1-3; D is unclear. The CDR3 runs 13 residues. V was pared by 5 bases and J by 4 bases, with 9 bases between. The V gene's germline CDR1 is SGHTA and CDR2 FQGNSA. The CDR3 region is CASSTRGGNTIYF. CDR3 DNA sequence: TGTGCCAGCAGCACCCGAGGGGGAAACACCATATATTTT.

This chain connects TRBV5-5 to TRBJ2-3; 8 nucleotides align to TRBD1. J lost 3 bases, V lost 6 bases, and 6 bases had no gene match. Germline V gene lookup returns CDR1 SGHKS and CDR2 YYEKEE (reference sequence). CDR3 size: 14 residues. CDR3 DNA: TGTGCCAGCACCCGGACAGGGACTACAGATACGCAGTATTTT. Translating gives CASTRTGTTDTQYF.

V and J are TRBV9 and TRBJ2-1, with TRBD1 matching 10 bases. CDR1 is SGDLS, CDR2 YYNGEE, per germline. Unmatched junction bases numbered 13, after V lost 0 bases and J lost 7 bases. This CDR3 spans 18 amino acids. CDR3 DNA: TGTGCCAGCAGCGTAGATCCCGCGGACAGGGGGGTATGGAATGAGCAGTTCTTC. It codes for CASSVDPADRGVWNEQFF.

The rearrangement links TRBV7-2 to TRBJ2-1; 8 bases are shared with TRBD1. The CDR3 has 15 amino acids. In germline, CDR1 is SGHTA, CDR2 FQGNSA. The V and J ends lost 5 bases and 7 bases, in that order; junction bases with no gene match: 10. CDR3 protein: CASSSFPGQANEQFF. CDR3 nucleotide sequence: TGTGCCAGCAGCAGCTTTCCGGGACAGGCGAATGAGCAGTTCTTC.

Concerning this clone itself: The junction and the germline gene differ at one end; a read error may be behind it. V is TRBV20-1 and J is TRBJ1-2; possible D gene TRBD1, 6 bases. CDR3 length: 12 residues. Germline V gives CDR1 DFQATT, CDR2 SNEGSKA (reference sequence). The CDR3 sequence is CSASQGNFGYTF. The CDR3 DNA follows: TGCAGTGCTAGTCAGGGGAACTTTGGCTACACCTTC.